This TCR beta chain is drawn from a study of T cell responses to AZD1222 COVID-19 vaccine (dated by TCRdb to the early 2020s). At the level of the whole study: A total of just over 230 trial participants underwent TCR sequencing, of whom about 200 received two doses of AZD1222 and approximately 25 received two doses of the MenACWY control vaccine. Trial participants were enrolled by age into subgroups of 18-55, 56-69 and 70-plus years, and 148, 28 and 57 TCR-sequenced participants, respectively, were included in these subgroups.

Reading the label with the study, this specimen's time point is: about 28 days (+/-7) after the second vaccine dose. AZD1222 recipients whose second dose came at about 4 weeks and those whose second dose came at about 12 weeks were combined into one group, since spike-specific TCR depth and breadth did not differ between the two schedules. The vaccinee samples were drawn from two UK trials, COV001 and COV002, one of which was a single-blind randomized controlled phase 2/3 trial testing AZD1222 (ChAdOx1 nCoV-19) in healthy adults. For TCRbeta chain sequencing, PBMC samples from trial participants were taken at day 0 and at day 28 after the second dose. Concerning this clone itself: The target of this receptor is not known. Within one base of it there is no much larger clone, and no base qualities were kept.

The investigation overall reported the following: In the small 56-69-year group, the increase in depth fell short of significance, most likely because of low power. Only five to seven AZD1222 recipients were SARS-CoV-2 seropositive at baseline, limiting conclusions about previously exposed vaccinees. Because no day 14 peak-response samples were available, repertoires were characterized only after the peak T cell response. Nearly half of unique spike-specific TCRs reportedly recognized epitopes outside regions mutated in the B.1.351 and B.1.1.7 variants. Participants were mostly white British and included more females than males, and it was suggested by the authors that clonal diversity may have been underestimated. After two AZD1222 doses, both the breadth and the depth of spike-specific TCRs were significantly higher than at day 0 and than in MenACWY recipients. Vaccine-associated CD4 TCRs spanned the whole spike protein, with dominant responses in regions 160-218 and 743-854.

From cysteine to phenylalanine, the CDR3 is 15 amino acids long. This entry keeps only the CDR3 DNA: 45 bases, framed from base 1. The V end gives up 4 bases and the J end 3 bases, leaving 3 bases in the junction not matched to a gene. The germline V gene supplies CDR1 ENHRY and CDR2 SYGVKD. The CDR3 regions of human TCRbeta chains were subjected to immunosequencing. For the original study's pipeline: TCRs in the repertoires were matched against a reference library of SARS-CoV-2-specific TCRs that had been generated with the MIRA antigen-specificity platform. Breadth was defined as the fraction of unique TCRs that were SARS-CoV-2-associated, and depth was defined as the fraction of total T cells that were SARS-CoV-2-associated. Using the MIRA data, each spike-specific TCR was mapped to the spike region that the TCR reacts to and placed in a CD4 or CD8 class. Log10-transformed breadth and depth values were compared by one-way ANOVA with Sidak's multiple comparisons tests. Not all clones reach the TCRdb copy of this immuneACCESS table, which keeps in-frame sequences only. Checked studies attribute under half of the gap to unresolved V genes and leave the rest unexplained. V and J calls and clone size are those listed in that table; D and trimming were worked out from the DNA. For this sample there are 65,000 to 95,000 clones; 70% to 90% appear just once. 8% to 13% of the sample is held by the ten biggest clonotypes.

The receptor's source is an adult who received the AZD1222 COVID-19 vaccine. The receptor chain draws on TRBV10-3 and TRBJ2-2; the junction holds 9 bases that match TRBD2. Material: peripheral blood, obtained 28 days after the second AZD1222 dose. The nucleotide sequence reads TGTGCCATCAGTGGGACTAGCGCTGACACCGGGGAGCTGTTTTTT. The resulting protein is CAISGTSADTGELFF.